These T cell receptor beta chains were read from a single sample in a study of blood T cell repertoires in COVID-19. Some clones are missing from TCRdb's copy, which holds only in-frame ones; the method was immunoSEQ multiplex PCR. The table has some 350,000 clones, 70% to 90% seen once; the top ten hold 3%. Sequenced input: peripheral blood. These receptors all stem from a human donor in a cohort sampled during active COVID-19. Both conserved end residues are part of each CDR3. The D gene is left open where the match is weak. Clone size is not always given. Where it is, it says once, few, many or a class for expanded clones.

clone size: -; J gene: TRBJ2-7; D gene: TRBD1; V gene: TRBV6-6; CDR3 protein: CASSTPSGGGYEQYF; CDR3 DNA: TGTGCCAGCAGTACCCCCTCAGGGGGCGGTTACGAGCAGTACTTC
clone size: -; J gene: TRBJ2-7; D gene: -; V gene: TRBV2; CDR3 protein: CASSGLPADEQYF; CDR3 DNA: TGTGCCAGCAGTGGACTCCCTGCGGACGAGCAGTACTTC
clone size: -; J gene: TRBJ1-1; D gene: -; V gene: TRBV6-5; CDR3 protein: CASSSRREAFF; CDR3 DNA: TGTGCCAGCAGTTCGCGCCGGGAAGCTTTCTTT
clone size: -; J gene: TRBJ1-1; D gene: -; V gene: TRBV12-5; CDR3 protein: CASGRLPAEYAGGARKAFF; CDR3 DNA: TGTGCTAGTGGCCGCCTCCCAGCTGAGTACGCCGGGGGGGCGCGTAAAGCTTTCTTT
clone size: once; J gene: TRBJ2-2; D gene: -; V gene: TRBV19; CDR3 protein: CASSIAGGITTGELFF; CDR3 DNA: TGTGCCAGTAGTATCGCGGGCGGGATCACCACCGGGGAGCTGTTTTTT
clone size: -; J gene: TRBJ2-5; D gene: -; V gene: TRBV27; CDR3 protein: CASSSYPGAPLGETQYF; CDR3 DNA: TGTGCCAGCAGTTCCTACCCAGGGGCCCCGTTAGGGGAGACCCAGTACTTC
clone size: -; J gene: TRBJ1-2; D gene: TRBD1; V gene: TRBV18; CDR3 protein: CASSPDRGDGYTF; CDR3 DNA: TGTGCCAGCTCTCCGGACAGGGGCGATGGCTACACCTTC
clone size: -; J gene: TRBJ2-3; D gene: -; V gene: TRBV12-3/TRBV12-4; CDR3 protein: CASSSSTDTQYF; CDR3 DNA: TGTGCCAGCAGTTCCTCCACAGATACGCAGTATTTT
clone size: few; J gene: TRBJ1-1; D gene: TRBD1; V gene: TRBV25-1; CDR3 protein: CASSSHRGQSTEAFF; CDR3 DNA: TGTGCCAGCAGTTCCCACAGGGGGCAGAGCACTGAAGCTTTCTTT
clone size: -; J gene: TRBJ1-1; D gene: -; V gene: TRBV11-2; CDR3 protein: CASSQTREAFF; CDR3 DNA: TGTGCCAGCAGCCAGACGAGGGAAGCTTTCTTT
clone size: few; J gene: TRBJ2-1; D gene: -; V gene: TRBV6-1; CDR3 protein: CASSEAGGYNEQFF; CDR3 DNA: TGTGCCAGCAGTGAAGCGGGAGGCTACAATGAGCAGTTCTTC
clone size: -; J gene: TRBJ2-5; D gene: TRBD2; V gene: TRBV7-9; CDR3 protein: CASSTGTSGREETQYF; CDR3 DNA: TGTGCCAGCAGCACCGGGACTAGCGGGAGGGAAGAGACCCAGTACTTC
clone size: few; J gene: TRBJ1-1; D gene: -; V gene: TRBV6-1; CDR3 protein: CASSPGQLREAFF; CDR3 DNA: TGTGCCAGCAGCCCGGGACAACTAAGGGAAGCTTTCTTT
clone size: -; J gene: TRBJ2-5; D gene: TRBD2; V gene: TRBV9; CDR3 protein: CASSLGVAGGLAQETQYF; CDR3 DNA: TGTGCCAGCAGCCTCGGGGTAGCGGGGGGCCTAGCCCAAGAGACCCAGTACTTC
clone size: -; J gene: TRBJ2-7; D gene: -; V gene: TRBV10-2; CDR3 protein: CASSSITTSGDYEQYF; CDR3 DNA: TGCGCCAGCAGTTCCATTACGACTAGTGGAGACTACGAGCAGTACTTC
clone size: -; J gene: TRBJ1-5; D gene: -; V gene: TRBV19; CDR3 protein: CASSAGVVENQPQHF; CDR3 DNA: TGTGCCAGTAGTGCAGGGGTCGTAGAGAATCAGCCCCAGCATTTT
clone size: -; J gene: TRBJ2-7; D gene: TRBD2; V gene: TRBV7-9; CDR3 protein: CASSPKREGHEQYF; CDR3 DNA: TGTGCCAGCAGCCCCAAGCGGGAGGGCCACGAGCAGTACTTC
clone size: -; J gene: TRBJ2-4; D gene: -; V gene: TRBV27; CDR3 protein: CASSLWAPHLQGRAKNIQYF; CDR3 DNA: TGTGCCAGCAGTTTATGGGCACCTCACCTGCAGGGAAGGGCCAAAAACATTCAGTACTTC
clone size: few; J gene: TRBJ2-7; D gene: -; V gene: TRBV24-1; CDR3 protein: CATSDLQGTARNEQYF; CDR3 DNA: TGTGCCACCAGTGATTTGCAGGGGACGGCGAGGAACGAGCAGTACTTC
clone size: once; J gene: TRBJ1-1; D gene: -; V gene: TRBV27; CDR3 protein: CASRLTYGNTEAFF; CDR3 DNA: TGTGCCAGCAGGCTTACTTACGGTAACACTGAAGCTTTCTTT
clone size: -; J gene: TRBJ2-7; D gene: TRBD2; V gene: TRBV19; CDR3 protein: CASSVLAGVLNF; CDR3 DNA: TGTGCCAGTAGTGTTCTAGCGGGAGTCTTAAACTTC
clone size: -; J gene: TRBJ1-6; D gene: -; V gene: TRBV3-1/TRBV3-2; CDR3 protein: CASSQLTYNSPLHF; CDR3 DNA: TGTGCCAGCAGCCAACTTACTTATAATTCACCCCTCCACTTT
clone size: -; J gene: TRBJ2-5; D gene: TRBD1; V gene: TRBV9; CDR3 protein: CASSVGAGGMETQYF; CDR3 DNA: TGTGCCAGCAGCGTAGGCGCAGGGGGCATGGAGACCCAGTACTTC
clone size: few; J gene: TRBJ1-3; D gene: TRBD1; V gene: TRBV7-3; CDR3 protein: CASGTGDSGNTIYF; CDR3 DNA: TGTGCCAGCGGGACAGGAGACTCTGGAAACACCATATATTTT
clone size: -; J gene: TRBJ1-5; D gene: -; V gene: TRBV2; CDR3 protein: CASSANRDFSNQPQHF; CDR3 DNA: TGTGCCAGCAGTGCCAACCGGGACTTTAGCAATCAGCCCCAGCATTTT
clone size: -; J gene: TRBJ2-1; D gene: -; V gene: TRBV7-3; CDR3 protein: CASSPRPGSSYNEQFF; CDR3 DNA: TGTGCCAGCAGCCCACGCCCCGGGAGCTCCTACAATGAGCAGTTCTTC
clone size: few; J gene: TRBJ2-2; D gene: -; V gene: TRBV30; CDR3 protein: CAWRRQSYTGELFF; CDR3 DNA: TGTGCCTGGAGAAGACAGAGCTATACCGGGGAGCTGTTTTTT
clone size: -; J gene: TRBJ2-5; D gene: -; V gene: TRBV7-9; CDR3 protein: CASSTTVSGETQYF; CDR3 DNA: TGTGCCAGCAGCACGACAGTTTCGGGAGAGACCCAGTACTTC
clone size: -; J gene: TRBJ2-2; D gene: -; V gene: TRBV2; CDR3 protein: CASAGFANTGELFF; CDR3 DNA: TGTGCCAGCGCCGGGTTCGCGAACACCGGGGAGCTGTTTTTT
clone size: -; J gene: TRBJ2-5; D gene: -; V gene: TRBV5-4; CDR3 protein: CASTPPGQGTETQYF; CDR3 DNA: TGTGCCAGCACCCCCCCCGGCCAGGGGACGGAGACCCAGTACTTC
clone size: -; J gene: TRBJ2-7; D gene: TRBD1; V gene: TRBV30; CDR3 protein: CAWSAGTGVRSYEQYF; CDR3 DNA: TGTGCCTGGAGCGCCGGGACAGGGGTTCGCTCCTACGAGCAGTACTTC
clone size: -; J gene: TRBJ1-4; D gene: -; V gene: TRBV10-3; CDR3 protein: CAISDRGDEKLFF; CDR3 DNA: TGTGCCATCAGTGACCGGGGAGATGAAAAACTGTTTTTT
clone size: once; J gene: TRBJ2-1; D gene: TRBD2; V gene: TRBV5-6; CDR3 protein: CASSRRLAGGRYNEQFF; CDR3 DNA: TGTGCCAGCAGCCGCAGACTAGCGGGGGGGCGTTACAATGAGCAGTTCTTC
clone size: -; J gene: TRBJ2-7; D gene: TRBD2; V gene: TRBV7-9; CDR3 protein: CASSISGGISYEQYF; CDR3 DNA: TGTGCCAGCAGCATTAGCGGGGGTATCTCCTACGAGCAGTACTTC
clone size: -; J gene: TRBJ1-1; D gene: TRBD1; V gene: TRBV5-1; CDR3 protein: CASSLLGQGNTEAFF; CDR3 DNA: TGCGCCAGCAGCTTGTTGGGACAGGGTAACACTGAAGCTTTCTTT
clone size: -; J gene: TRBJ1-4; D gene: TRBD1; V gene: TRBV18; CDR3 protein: CASSPFGTGNPREEKLFF; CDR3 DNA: TGTGCCAGCTCACCATTCGGGACAGGCAATCCGAGGGAGGAAAAACTGTTTTTT
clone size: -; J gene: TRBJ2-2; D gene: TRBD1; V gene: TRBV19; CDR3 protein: CASSRGTVNTGELFF; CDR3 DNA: TGTGCCAGTAGTCGAGGGACAGTGAACACCGGGGAGCTGTTTTTT
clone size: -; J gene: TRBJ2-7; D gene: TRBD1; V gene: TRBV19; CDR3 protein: CASRVLGQDTYEQYF; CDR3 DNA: TGTGCCAGTAGGGTGCTGGGACAGGACACCTACGAGCAGTACTTC
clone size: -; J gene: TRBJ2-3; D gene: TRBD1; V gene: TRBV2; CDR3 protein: CASSNQQGFGTDTQYF; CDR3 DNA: TGTGCCAGCAGTAATCAACAGGGGTTCGGCACAGATACGCAGTATTTT
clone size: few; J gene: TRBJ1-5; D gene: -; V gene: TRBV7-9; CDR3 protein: CASSLVGPTGDQPQHF; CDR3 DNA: TGTGCCAGCAGCTTAGTCGGCCCTACAGGCGATCAGCCCCAGCATTTT
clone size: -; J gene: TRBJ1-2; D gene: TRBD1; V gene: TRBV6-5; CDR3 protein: CASRHSGTGEYGYTF; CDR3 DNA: TGTGCCAGCAGGCACTCCGGGACAGGGGAGTATGGCTACACCTTC
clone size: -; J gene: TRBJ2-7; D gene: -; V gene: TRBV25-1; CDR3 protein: CASSAAAYEQYF; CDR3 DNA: TGTGCCAGCAGTGCGGCGGCCTACGAGCAGTACTTC
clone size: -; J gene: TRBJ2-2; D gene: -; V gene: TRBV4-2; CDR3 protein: CASSQDNIGELFF; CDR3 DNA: TGTGCCAGCAGCCAAGATAACATCGGGGAGCTGTTTTTT
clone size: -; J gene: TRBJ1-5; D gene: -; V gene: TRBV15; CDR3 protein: CATSSLDVWGAGPQHF; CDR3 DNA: TGTGCCACCAGCAGTTTAGACGTGTGGGGCGCAGGGCCCCAGCATTTT
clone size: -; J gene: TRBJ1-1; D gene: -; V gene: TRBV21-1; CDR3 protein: CASKIPLTEAFF; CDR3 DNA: TGTGCCAGCAAAATCCCCTTGACTGAAGCTTTCTTT
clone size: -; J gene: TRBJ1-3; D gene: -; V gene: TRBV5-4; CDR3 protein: CASSDAGGNTIYF; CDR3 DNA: TGTGCCAGCAGCGACGCAGGGGGAAACACCATATATTTT
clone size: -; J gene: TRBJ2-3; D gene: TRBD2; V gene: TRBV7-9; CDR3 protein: CASSARLALDTQYF; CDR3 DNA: TGTGCCAGCAGCGCCCGACTAGCCCTAGATACGCAGTATTTT
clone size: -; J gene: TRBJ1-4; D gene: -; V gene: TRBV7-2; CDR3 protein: CASRTRGGEGEKLFF; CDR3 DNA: TGTGCCAGCAGGACGCGGGGAGGGGAAGGGGAAAAACTGTTTTTT